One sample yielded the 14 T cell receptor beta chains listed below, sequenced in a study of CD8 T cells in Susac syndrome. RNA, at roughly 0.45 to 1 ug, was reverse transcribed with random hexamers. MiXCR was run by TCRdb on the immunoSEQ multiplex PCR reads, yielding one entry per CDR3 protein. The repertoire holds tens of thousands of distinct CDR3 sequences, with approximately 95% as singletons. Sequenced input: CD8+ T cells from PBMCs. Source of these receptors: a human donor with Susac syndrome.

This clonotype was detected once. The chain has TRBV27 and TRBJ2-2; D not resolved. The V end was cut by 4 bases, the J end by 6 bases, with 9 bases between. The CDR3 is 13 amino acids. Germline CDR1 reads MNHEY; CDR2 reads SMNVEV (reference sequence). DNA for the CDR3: TGTGCCAGCAGTTCGTATTATTCCGGGGAGCTGTTTTTT. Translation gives CASSSYYSGELFF.

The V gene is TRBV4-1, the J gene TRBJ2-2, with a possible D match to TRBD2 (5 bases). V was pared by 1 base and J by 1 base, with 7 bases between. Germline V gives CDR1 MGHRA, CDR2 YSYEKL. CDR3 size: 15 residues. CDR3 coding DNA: TGCGCCAGCAGCCAAGCTAGCAGGAACACCGGGGAGCTGTTTTTT. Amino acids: CASSQASRNTGELFF.

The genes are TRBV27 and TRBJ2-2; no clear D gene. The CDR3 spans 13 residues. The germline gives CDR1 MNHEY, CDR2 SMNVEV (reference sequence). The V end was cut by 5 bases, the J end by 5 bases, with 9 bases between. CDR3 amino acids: CASSPTETGELFF. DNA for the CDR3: TGTGCCAGCAGTCCAACGGAAACCGGGGAGCTGTTTTTT.

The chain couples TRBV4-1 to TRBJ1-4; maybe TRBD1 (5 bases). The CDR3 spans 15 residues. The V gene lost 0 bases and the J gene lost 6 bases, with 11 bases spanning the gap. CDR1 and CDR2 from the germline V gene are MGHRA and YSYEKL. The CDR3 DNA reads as TGCGCCAGCAGCCAAGAGGACGGGGCTGATGAAAAACTGTTTTTT. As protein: CASSQEDGADEKLFF.

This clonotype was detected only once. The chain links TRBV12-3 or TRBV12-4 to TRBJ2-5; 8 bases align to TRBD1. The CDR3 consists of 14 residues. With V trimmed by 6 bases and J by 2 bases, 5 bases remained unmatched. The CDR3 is CASSRTGWQETQYF. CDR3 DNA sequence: TGTGCCAGCAGCCGGACAGGGTGGCAAGAGACCCAGTACTTC.

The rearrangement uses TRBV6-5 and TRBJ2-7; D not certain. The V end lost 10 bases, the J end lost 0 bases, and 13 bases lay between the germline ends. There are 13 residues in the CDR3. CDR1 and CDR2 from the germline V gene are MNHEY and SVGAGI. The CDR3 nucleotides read TGTGCCACTTTAGACTGGAGCTCCTACGAGCAGTACTTC. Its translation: CATLDWSSYEQYF.

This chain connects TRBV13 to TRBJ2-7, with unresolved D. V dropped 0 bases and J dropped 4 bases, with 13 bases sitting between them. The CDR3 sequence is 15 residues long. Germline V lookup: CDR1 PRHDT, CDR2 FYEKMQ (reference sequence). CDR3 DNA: TGTGCCAGCAGCTTAGGCCGAGCAACCGGATACGAGCAGTACTTC. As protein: CASSLGRATGYEQYF.

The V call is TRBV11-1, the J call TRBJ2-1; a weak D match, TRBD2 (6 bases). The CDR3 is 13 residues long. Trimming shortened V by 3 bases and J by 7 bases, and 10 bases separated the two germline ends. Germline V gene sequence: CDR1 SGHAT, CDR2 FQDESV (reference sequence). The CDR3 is CASSLEGGNEQFF. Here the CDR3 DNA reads TGTGCCAGCAGCTTGGAGGGTGGTAATGAGCAGTTCTTC.

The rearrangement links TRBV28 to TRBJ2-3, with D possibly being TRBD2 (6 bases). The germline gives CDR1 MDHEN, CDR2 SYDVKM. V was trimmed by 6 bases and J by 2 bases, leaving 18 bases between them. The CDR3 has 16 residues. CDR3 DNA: TGTGCCAGCAGCTCACCTGGGGACTCCTACACAGATACGCAGTATTTT. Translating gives CASSSPGDSYTDTQYF.

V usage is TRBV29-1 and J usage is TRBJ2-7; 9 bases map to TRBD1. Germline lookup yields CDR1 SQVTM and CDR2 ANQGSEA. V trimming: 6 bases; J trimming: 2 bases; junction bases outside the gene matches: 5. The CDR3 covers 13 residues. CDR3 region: CSVERQGAYEQYF. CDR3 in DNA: TGCAGCGTCGAGAGACAGGGGGCCTACGAGCAGTACTTC.

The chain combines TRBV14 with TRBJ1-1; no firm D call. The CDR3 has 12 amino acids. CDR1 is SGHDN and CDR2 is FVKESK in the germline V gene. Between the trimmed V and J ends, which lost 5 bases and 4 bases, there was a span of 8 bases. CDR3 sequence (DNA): TGTGCCAGCAGCTTTATCAGCACTGAAGCTTTCTTT. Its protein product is CASSFISTEAFF.

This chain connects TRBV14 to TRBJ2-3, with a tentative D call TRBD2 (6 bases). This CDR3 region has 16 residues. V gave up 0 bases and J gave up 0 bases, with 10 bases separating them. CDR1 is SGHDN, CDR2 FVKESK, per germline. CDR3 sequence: CASSQDRGISTDTQYF. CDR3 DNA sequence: TGTGCCAGCAGCCAAGATCGCGGGATAAGCACAGATACGCAGTATTTT.

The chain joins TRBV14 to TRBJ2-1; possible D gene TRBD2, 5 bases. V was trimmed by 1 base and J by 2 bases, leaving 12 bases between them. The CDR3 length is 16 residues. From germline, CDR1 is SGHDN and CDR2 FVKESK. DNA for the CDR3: TGTGCCAGCAGCCAAGCAGTCCCTAGCCCCTACAATGAGCAGTTCTTC. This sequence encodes CASSQAVPSPYNEQFF. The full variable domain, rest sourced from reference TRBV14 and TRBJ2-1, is EAGVTQFPSHSVIEKGQTVTLRCDPISGHDNLYWYRRVMGKEIKFLLHFVKESKQDESGMPNNRFLAERTGGTYSTLKVQPAELEDSGVYFCASSQAVPSPYNEQFFGPGTRLTVL.

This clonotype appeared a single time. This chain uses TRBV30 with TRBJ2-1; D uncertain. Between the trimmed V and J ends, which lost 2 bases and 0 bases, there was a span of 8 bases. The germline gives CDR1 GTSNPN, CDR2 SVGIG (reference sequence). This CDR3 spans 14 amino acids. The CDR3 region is CAWSFWDSYNEQFF. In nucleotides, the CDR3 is TGTGCCTGGAGTTTTTGGGACTCCTACAATGAGCAGTTCTTC.